Each of the 31 T cell receptor beta chains below was sequenced from the same sample in a study of patients and donors after allogeneic stem cell transplantation. From the RT-PCR reads, TCRdb called clonotypes with MiXCR, one entry per CDR3 protein. The table records hundreds of thousands of distinct CDR3 sequences, roughly 17% of them present only once. The specimen sequenced was blood, either unsorted or a sorted T cell fraction (not recorded which). Receptor source: a human donor who was either an allogeneic HSCT recipient or a stem cell or donor lymphocyte infusion donor (not recorded which). It is not recorded whose cells these are; they may come from a transplant donor.

This sequence joins TRBV5-6 and TRBJ2-2, with 7 nucleotides matching TRBD2. Unmatched junction bases numbered 0, after V lost 4 bases and J lost 0 bases. The CDR3 is made up of 14 amino acids. Germline V gene lookup returns CDR1 SGHDT and CDR2 YYEEEE. The CDR3 DNA sequence: TGTGCCAGCAGCGCGGGGGCGAACACCGGGGAGCTGTTTTTT. This gives the protein CASSAGANTGELFF.

Only a few counts were recorded for this clonotype. This chain uses TRBV6-1 with TRBJ2-2, with no clear D. Germline V CDR1 and CDR2: MNHNS, SASEGT. Trimming took off 6 bases at V and 1 base at J, with 9 bases between the two ends. The CDR3 contains 14 residues. The CDR3 nucleotides read TGTGCCAGCAGCGGATGGGGGAACACCGGGGAGCTGTTTTTT. Translated: CASSGWGNTGELFF.

This clonotype occurred a few times. The rearrangement links TRBV12-3 or TRBV12-4 to TRBJ2-7; possibly TRBD2 for D (7 bases). The CDR3 covers 14 residues. With 3 bases removed from V and 6 bases from J, the gap between germline ends came to 15 bases. CDR3 loop: CASSLVGGGAEQYF. In nucleotides, the CDR3 is TGTGCCAGCAGTTTGGTCGGAGGGGGGGCCGAGCAGTACTTC.

This clonotype has only a few counts. CDR3 sequence (DNA): TGTGCCAGCAGCTGGGGGGTCACCTACAATGAGCAGTTCTTC. It encodes CASSWGVTYNEQFF. The chain joins TRBV11-2 to TRBJ2-1; D perhaps matches TRBD2 (6 bases). Trimming stripped 4 bases from V and 2 bases from J, with 9 bases between. CDR1 and CDR2 from the germline V gene are SGHAT and FQNNGV. This CDR3 has 14 residues.

This clonotype occurred a few times. This chain uses TRBV4-1 with TRBJ2-1; D is possibly TRBD2 (5 bases). This CDR3 spans 16 amino acids. Germline loops: CDR1 MGHRA, CDR2 YSYEKL. Trimming took 2 bases from V and 10 from J, leaving 21 bases between them. The CDR3 sequence: CASSQIPTPLAREQFF. For the CDR3, the DNA is TGCGCCAGCAGCCAAATCCCGACACCGTTAGCGCGCGAGCAGTTCTTC.

This clonotype appeared a few times. The chain uses TRBV5-1 and TRBJ2-1; D remains unclear. The CDR3 sequence is 13 residues long. Germline-derived CDR1 and CDR2 are SGHRS and YFSETQ. V shed 1 base and J shed 6 bases, with 8 bases lying between them. CDR3 protein: CASSLLGSNEQFF. The DNA of the CDR3 is TGCGCCAGCAGCTTGTTGGGTAGCAATGAGCAGTTCTTC.

This clonotype was observed at least ten times. The V gene is TRBV12-3 or TRBV12-4, the J gene TRBJ2-3; 8 bases map to TRBD2. Trimming at V came to 5 bases and at J to 8 bases, leaving 9 bases not matched to a gene. The length of the CDR3 is 14 residues. CDR3 region: CASSPGLGLVTQYF. The DNA for the CDR3 is TGTGCCAGCAGTCCGGGACTAGGGCTCGTTACGCAGTATTTT.

This clonotype was detected only a few times. This rearrangement joins TRBV19 to TRBJ2-2; 13 bases align to TRBD2. In germline, CDR1 is LNHDA, CDR2 SQIVND (reference sequence). The V and J ends lost 5 bases and 6 bases, in that order; junction bases with no gene match: 6. The CDR3 covers 16 residues. The DNA for the CDR3 is TGTGCCAGTAGTCTTCGGACTAGCGGGAGCCCCGGGGAGCTGTTTTTT. Translating it yields CASSLRTSGSPGELFF.

This clonotype has more than one count but fewer than ten. The chain employs TRBV4-3 and TRBJ1-4; a possible D gene is TRBD1 (5 bases). This CDR3 has 20 residues. Per the germline V gene, CDR1 is LGHNA and CDR2 is YSLEER. The germline V and J ends were trimmed by 0 bases and 4 bases, with 24 bases remaining between them. The CDR3 DNA follows: TGCGCCAGCAGCCAAGAGGCGGGGCAGGGTGTTTGGAGGGGTAATGAAAAACTGTTTTTT. Translation gives CASSQEAGQGVWRGNEKLFF.

This chain joins TRBV7-9 and TRBJ2-3, with 10 bases matching TRBD2. The CDR3 is made up of 17 amino acids. The V segment lost 4 bases and the J segment 2 bases; nucleotides outside the gene matches: 9. The germline gives CDR1 SEHNR, CDR2 FQNEAQ (reference sequence). The CDR3, as DNA: TGTGCCAGCAGCTACCCTAGCGGGGGTGGTCTCACAGATACGCAGTATTTT. This sequence encodes CASSYPSGGGLTDTQYF.

V and J are TRBV3-1 and TRBJ2-2; 13 bases are a match to TRBD2. V dropped 3 bases and J dropped 6; count of bases not matched to a gene: 4. The germline V gene encodes CDR1 LGHDT and CDR2 YNNKEL (reference sequence). The CDR3 is 16 residues long. CDR3 in amino acids: CASSHRTSGGPGELFF. CDR3 sequence (DNA): TGTGCCAGCAGCCATCGGACTAGCGGGGGACCCGGGGAGCTGTTTTTT.

The sample holds a few counts of this clonotype. This chain links TRBV20-1 with TRBJ2-5, with a weak D call TRBD2 (6 bases). The CDR3 is 15 residues long. CDR1 is DFQATT, CDR2 SNEGSKA, per germline (reference sequence). The ends were cut back, 0 bases at V and 6 bases at J, with 17 bases in the middle. CDR3 DNA sequence: TGCAGTGCTAGAGAACCGGCTAGCGCTGCGAAGACCCAGTACTTC. Amino acid sequence: CSAREPASAAKTQYF.

This clonotype has only a few counts. The V gene is TRBV12-3 or TRBV12-4, the J gene TRBJ2-1; 12 positions match TRBD2. J gave up 8 bases and V 2 bases, and 4 bases lay outside the gene matches. The CDR3 totals 15 residues. DNA of the CDR3: TGTGCCAGCAGTTTATCTAGCGGGGGGGCTGATGAGCAGTTCTTC. It yields the protein CASSLSSGGADEQFF.

This clonotype was found a few times. The chain recombines TRBV12-3 or TRBV12-4 with TRBJ2-7, with TRBD2 matching over 7 bases. The CDR3 has 15 residues. With V trimmed by 2 bases and J by 7 bases, 11 bases remained unmatched. CDR3 protein: CASSLHRRERWEQYF. In nucleotides, the CDR3 is TGTGCCAGCAGTTTACACAGGCGGGAGAGGTGGGAGCAGTACTTC.

In this sample, this clonotype turned up a few times. The chain recombines TRBV7-9 with TRBJ1-1, with D perhaps matching TRBD1 (5 bases). Trimming took off 5 bases at V and 11 bases at J, with 27 bases between the two ends. Per germline, CDR1 SEHNR and CDR2 FQNEAQ (reference sequence). This CDR3 spans 16 amino acids. The CDR3 loop reads CASSQSTVRGPTTAFF. The CDR3 DNA is TGTGCCAGCAGCCAGAGCACGGTGAGGGGCCCCACCACTGCTTTCTTT.

The CDR3 coding sequence is TGTGCCACCAGTGCCCCGGAGGTTGGAAACACCATATATTTT. It specifies CATSAPEVGNTIYF. The rearrangement uses TRBV24-1 and TRBJ1-3; D is uncertain. The CDR3 has 14 residues. Deletions cut 5 bases from V and 3 bases from J, with 10 bases between. The germline V gene has CDR1 KGHDR and CDR2 SFDVKD.

This clonotype came up a few times. This sequence joins TRBV27 and TRBJ2-2, with D perhaps matching TRBD1 or TRBD2 (5 bases each). Trimming pared 4 bases from V and 3 bases from J, leaving 15 bases between. Germline-derived CDR1 and CDR2 are MNHEY and SMNVEV (reference sequence). This CDR3 contains 16 residues. CDR3 DNA: TGTGCCAGCAGTTCCGAACGAGGGGCGGACACCGGGGAGCTGTTTTTT. Residues: CASSSERGADTGELFF.

The chain recombines TRBV4-2 with TRBJ1-2; 7 bases align to TRBD1. V was pared by 0 bases and J by 4 bases, with 2 bases of the junction left unmatched. Looked up from germline, CDR1 is LGHNA and CDR2 is YNFKEQ. The length of the CDR3 is 14 residues. For the CDR3, the DNA is TGTGCCAGCAGCCAAGACCAGGGGGTCTATGGCTACACCTTC. This gives the protein CASSQDQGVYGYTF.

This clonotype turned up a few times. The chain joins TRBV9 to TRBJ1-2; TRBD1 matches at 7 bases. The ends lost 4 bases at V and 9 bases at J; junction bases unmatched: 15. CDR1 and CDR2 (germline): SGDLS, YYNGEE. This CDR3 contains 15 residues. CDR3 sequence (DNA): TGTGCCAGCAGCCCGACAGGGCCCCGCTTCGATCGCTACACCTTC. Protein: CASSPTGPRFDRYTF.

The rearrangement joins TRBV6-1 to TRBJ2-5; 11 bases line up with TRBD2. CDR3 size: 15 residues. In germline, CDR1 is MNHNS, CDR2 SASEGT. The ends lost 4 bases at V and 1 base at J; junction bases unmatched: 2. The CDR3 nucleotides read TGTGCCAGCAGTGGGACTAGCGGGTTCCAAGAGACCCAGTACTTC. This codes for CASSGTSGFQETQYF.

This clonotype was counted only a few times. The chain links TRBV11-3 to TRBJ2-1; TRBD2 aligns across 9 bases. The CDR3 loop spans 17 amino acids. Germline V CDR1 and CDR2: SGHNT, YENEEA. Trimming took 4 bases from V and 1 from J; bases not matched to a gene: 8. The CDR3 sequence: CASSSPPSGGSYNEQFF. The CDR3 DNA is TGTGCCAGCAGCTCCCCTCCGAGCGGGGGGTCCTACAATGAGCAGTTCTTC.

This clonotype appeared a few times. V usage is TRBV9 and J usage is TRBJ2-5; 11 positions match TRBD2. The CDR3 length is 14 residues. V was clipped by 3 bases and J by 5 bases; unmatched bases: 3. Germline V gene data show CDR1 as SGDLS and CDR2 as YYNGEE. The CDR3 region is CASSARLAGETQYF. CDR3 DNA sequence: TGTGCCAGCAGCGCCAGACTAGCGGGGGAGACCCAGTACTTC.

This clonotype has ten or more counts. The chain has TRBV4-3 and TRBJ2-3; 8 positions agree with TRBD1. There are 15 residues in the CDR3. The germline gives CDR1 LGHNA, CDR2 YSLEER. V gave up 2 bases and J gave up 3 bases; unmatched junction bases: 4. CDR3: CASSQTRTGTDTQYF. The CDR3 nucleotides are TGCGCCAGCAGCCAAACTAGGACAGGGACAGATACGCAGTATTTT.

CDR3 sequence: CASSLRRTGENTDTQYF. CDR3 nucleotide sequence: TGTGCCAGCAGTTTACGGAGGACAGGGGAGAACACAGATACGCAGTATTTT. This chain links TRBV27 with TRBJ2-3; 9 nucleotides agree with TRBD1. The CDR3 length is 17 residues. V dropped 2 bases and J dropped 2; count of bases not matched to a gene: 8. CDR1 and CDR2 from the germline V gene are MNHEY and SMNVEV (reference sequence).

This clonotype was seen more than once but under ten times. The chain couples TRBV7-9 to TRBJ1-3; 7 bases agree with TRBD1. CDR1 and CDR2 (germline): SEHNR, FQNEAQ (reference sequence). The length of the CDR3 is 13 residues. J gave up 9 bases and V 5 bases, and 7 bases lay outside the gene matches. This CDR3 reads CASSAGQEITIYF. In DNA form, the CDR3 reads TGTGCCAGCAGCGCTGGACAGGAGATCACCATATATTTT.

The gene calls are TRBV6-1 and TRBJ1-1; 7 nucleotides match TRBD1. This CDR3 has 15 residues. After removal of 6 bases from V and 0 bases from J, the junction contained 7 bases not matched to a gene. Germline CDR1 MNHNS, CDR2 SASEGT. The CDR3 DNA is TGTGCCAGCAGAGGGGACAGCGCAATGAACACTGAAGCTTTCTTT. Residues: CASRGDSAMNTEAFF.

This clonotype came up many times. This rearrangement joins TRBV4-1 to TRBJ2-1; D call uncertain. This CDR3 comprises 14 residues. Looked up from germline, CDR1 is MGHRA and CDR2 is YSYEKL. Trimming shortened V by 4 bases and J by 5 bases, and 12 bases separated the two germline ends. CDR3 residues: CASSPGPDDNEQFF. The DNA for the CDR3 is TGCGCCAGCAGCCCAGGTCCCGATGACAATGAGCAGTTCTTC.

At least ten counts were recorded for this clonotype. This rearrangement joins TRBV5-1 to TRBJ2-3, with TRBD2 identical over 8 bases. This CDR3 has 14 amino acids. With 3 bases clipped from V and 3 bases from J, the junction kept 3 bases outside the gene matches. The germline V gene encodes CDR1 SGHRS and CDR2 YFSETQ. The CDR3, as DNA: TGCGCCAGCAGCTCGACTAGCGTAACAGATACGCAGTATTTT. It translates to CASSSTSVTDTQYF. Full variable domain (remainder filled in from reference TRBV5-1 and TRBJ2-3): KAGVTQTPRYLIKTRGQQVTLSCSPISGHRSVSWYQQTPGQGLQFLFEYFSETQRNKGNFPGRFSGRQFSNSRSEMNVSTLELGDSALYLCASSSTSVTDTQYFGPGTRLTVL.

Many counts were recorded for this clonotype. The V gene is TRBV30, the J gene TRBJ2-5; D is ambiguous. Germline V CDR1 and CDR2: GTSNPN, SVGIG (reference sequence). The CDR3 covers 11 residues. V was trimmed by 5 bases and J by 1 base, leaving 5 bases between them. The CDR3 is CAWHGQETQYF. CDR3 in DNA: TGTGCCTGGCACGGCCAAGAGACCCAGTACTTC. The variable domain in full, with the rest retrieved from reference TRBV30 and TRBJ2-5, is SQTIHQWPATLVQPVGSPLSLECTVEGTSNPNLYWYRQAAGRGLQLLFYSVGIGQISSEVPQNLSASRPQDRQFILSSKKLLLSDSGFYLCAWHGQETQYFGPGTRLLVL.

Many counts were recorded for this clonotype. The V gene is TRBV7-3, the J gene TRBJ2-2, with a tentative D call TRBD1 (6 bases). CDR1 is SGHTA, CDR2 FQGTGA, per germline. With 3 bases removed from V and 1 base from J, the gap between germline ends came to 12 bases. This CDR3 is built from 16 residues. The CDR3 loop reads CASSFSPTGNTGELFF. Written as DNA, the CDR3 is TGTGCCAGCAGCTTTAGCCCGACAGGGAACACCGGGGAGCTGTTTTTT. Using reference TRBV7-3 and TRBJ2-2 for the parts outside the CDR3, the full variable domain is GAGVSQTPSNKVTEKGKYVELRCDPISGHTALYWYRQSLGQGPEFLIYFQGTGAADDSGLPNDRFFAVRPEGSVSTLKIQRTERGDSAVYLCASSFSPTGNTGELFFGEGSRLTVL.

J is TRBJ2-7 and V is TRBV21-1; the table assigns TRBD2, which was not confirmed against the DNA. TRBV21-1 is a known pseudogene. The CDR3 runs 19 residues. The CDR3 protein is CASSKAQRSGLAGWYEQYF. CDR3 bases: TGTGCCAGCAGCAAAGCTCAAAGATCGGGACTAGCGGGATGGTACGAGCAGTACTTC.